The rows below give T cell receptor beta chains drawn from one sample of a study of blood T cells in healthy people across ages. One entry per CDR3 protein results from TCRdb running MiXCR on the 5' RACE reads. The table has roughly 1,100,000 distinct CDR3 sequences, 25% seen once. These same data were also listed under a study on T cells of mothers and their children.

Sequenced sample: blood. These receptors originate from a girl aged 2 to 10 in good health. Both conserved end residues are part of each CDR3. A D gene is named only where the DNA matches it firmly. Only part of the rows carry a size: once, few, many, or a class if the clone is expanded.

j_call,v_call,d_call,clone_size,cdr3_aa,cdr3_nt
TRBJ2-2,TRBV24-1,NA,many,CATGTGGELFF,TGTGCCACCGGTACGGGCGGGGAGCTGTTTTTT
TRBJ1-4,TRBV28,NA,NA,CASSFGDGKLFF,TGTGCCAGCAGTTTCGGGGACGGGAAACTGTTTTTT
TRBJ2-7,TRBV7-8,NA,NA,CASSIGQLPIKHGAYEQYF,TGTGCCAGCAGCATCGGACAGCTCCCCATCAAACATGGGGCCTACGAGCAGTACTTC
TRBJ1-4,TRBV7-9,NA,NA,CASSPQGGLEKLFF,TGTGCCAGCAGCCCACAGGGTGGGTTAGAAAAACTGTTTTTT
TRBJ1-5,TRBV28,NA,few,CASSLILGYSNQPQHF,TGTGCCAGCAGTTTAATTTTGGGTTATAGCAATCAGCCCCAGCATTTT
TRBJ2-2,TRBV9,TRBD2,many,CASSATSGGVTGELFF,TGTGCCAGCAGCGCGACTAGCGGGGGGGTTACCGGGGAGCTGTTTTTT
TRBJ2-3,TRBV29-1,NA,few,CSFRGDAQYF,TGCAGCTTTCGAGGAGATGCGCAGTATTTT
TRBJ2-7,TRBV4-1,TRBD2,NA,CASSQDLGEGSYEQYF,TGCGCCAGCAGCCAAGATCTGGGGGAGGGCTCCTACGAGCAGTACTTC
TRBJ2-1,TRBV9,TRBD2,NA,CASSPGTSGENEQFF,TGTGCCAGCAGCCCCGGGACTAGCGGGGAAAATGAGCAGTTCTTC
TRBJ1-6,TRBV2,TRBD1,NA,CASRRGQEISSYNSPLHF,TGTGCCAGCAGAAGGGGACAGGAAATCAGCTCCTATAATTCACCCCTCCACTTT
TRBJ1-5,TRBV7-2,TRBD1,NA,CASSPRTGDLYQPQHF,TGTGCCAGCAGCCCAAGAACAGGGGATCTATATCAGCCCCAGCATTTT
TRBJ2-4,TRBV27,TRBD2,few,CASSLFGGDIQYF,TGTGCCAGCAGTTTATTCGGGGGGGACATTCAGTACTTC
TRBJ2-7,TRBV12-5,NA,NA,CASAPGWDTYEQYF,TGTGCTAGTGCCCCCGGGTGGGATACCTACGAGCAGTACTTC
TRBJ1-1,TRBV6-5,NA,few,CASSNPSEAFF,TGTGCCAGCAGTAACCCTTCCGAGGCTTTCTTT
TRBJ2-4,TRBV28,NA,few,CASRTSDPLPFPLQYF,TGTGCCAGCAGAACCTCGGACCCACTACCTTTCCCGCTTCAGTACTTC
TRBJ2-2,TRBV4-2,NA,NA,CASRTPGHTGELFF,TGTGCCAGTCGGACCCCCGGGCACACCGGGGAGCTGTTTTTT
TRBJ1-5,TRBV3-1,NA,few,CASSHARDQPQHF,TGTGCCAGCAGCCATGCGCGGGATCAGCCCCAGCATTTT
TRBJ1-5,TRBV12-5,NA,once,CASGLGSTGLQPQHF,TGTGCTAGTGGGTTGGGGTCAACAGGGCTTCAGCCCCAGCATTTT
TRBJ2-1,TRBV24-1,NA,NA,CATGRAYNEQFF,TGTGCCACCGGGCGAGCCTACAATGAGCAGTTCTTC
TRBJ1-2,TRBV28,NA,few,CASSETRTPYGYTF,TGTGCCAGCAGTGAAACTAGGACACCCTATGGCTACACCTTC
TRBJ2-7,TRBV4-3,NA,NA,CASSQEMGGTYEQYF,TGCGCCAGCAGCCAAGAAATGGGGGGCACCTACGAGCAGTACTTC
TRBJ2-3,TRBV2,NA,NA,CASGRGGSTDTQYF,TGTGCCAGCGGGCGGGGCGGAAGCACAGATACGCAGTATTTT
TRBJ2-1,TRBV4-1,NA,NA,CASSQGPFLNEQFF,TGCGCCAGCAGCCAAGGTCCTTTCCTCAATGAGCAGTTCTTC
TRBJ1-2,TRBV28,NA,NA,CASKKGGFWGYTF,TGTGCCAGCAAAAAAGGGGGGTTTTGGGGCTACACCTTC
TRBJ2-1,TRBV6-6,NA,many,CASSSDSNEQFF,TGTGCCAGCAGCTCCGACAGCAATGAGCAGTTCTTC
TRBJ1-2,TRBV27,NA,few,CASSWDGTNYGYTF,TGTGCCAGCAGTTGGGACGGAACTAACTATGGCTACACCTTC
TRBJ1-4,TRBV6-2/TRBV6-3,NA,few,CASTDFTGWKLFF,TGTGCCAGCACTGATTTTACCGGGTGGAAACTGTTTTTT
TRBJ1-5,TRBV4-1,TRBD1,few,CASSHRGQNQPQHF,TGCGCCAGCAGCCACAGGGGACAGAATCAGCCCCAGCATTTT
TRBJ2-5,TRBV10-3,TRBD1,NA,CAISDGTAGGTQYF,TGTGCCATCAGCGATGGGACAGCCGGAGGGACCCAGTACTTC
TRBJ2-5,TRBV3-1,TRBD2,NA,CASSPSPKAGRETQYF,TGTGCCAGCAGCCCCTCTCCTAAAGCGGGGCGAGAGACCCAGTACTTC
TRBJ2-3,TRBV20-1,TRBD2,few,CSARGTSGTQGDTQYF,TGCAGTGCTAGGGGGACTAGCGGGACTCAGGGAGATACGCAGTATTTT
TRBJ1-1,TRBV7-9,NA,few,CASNLRDTEAFF,TGTGCCAGCAACCTGAGGGACACTGAAGCTTTCTTT
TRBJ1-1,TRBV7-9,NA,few,CASSYDPLGWTEAFF,TGTGCCAGCAGCTACGACCCACTAGGCTGGACTGAAGCTTTCTTT
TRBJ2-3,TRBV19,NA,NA,CASSIPGGTDTQYF,TGTGCCAGTAGTATACCAGGCGGCACAGATACGCAGTATTTT
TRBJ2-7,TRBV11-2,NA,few,CASSSEPRGHEQYF,TGTGCCAGCAGCTCCGAACCCAGGGGCCACGAGCAGTACTTC
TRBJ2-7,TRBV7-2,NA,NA,CASSLDTGSFSYEQYF,TGTGCCAGCAGCTTAGATACCGGGTCCTTCTCCTACGAGCAGTACTTC
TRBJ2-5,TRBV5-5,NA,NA,CASSHWPQPTFGETQYF,TGTGCCAGCAGTCACTGGCCCCAACCCACGTTCGGGGAGACCCAGTACTTC
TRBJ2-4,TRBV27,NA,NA,CASSLSSTGSTKNIQYF,TGTGCCAGCAGTTTATCATCCACAGGGTCCACCAAAAACATTCAGTACTTC
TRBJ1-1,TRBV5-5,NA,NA,CASSLGARTEAFF,TGTGCCAGCAGCTTGGGGGCGCGAACTGAAGCTTTCTTT
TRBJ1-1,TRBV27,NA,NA,CASCSASREGGTEAFF,TGTGCCAGCTGTTCAGCTTCAAGGGAGGGGGGTACTGAAGCTTTCTTT
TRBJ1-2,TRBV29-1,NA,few,CSVPGRLYGYTF,TGCAGCGTTCCAGGCAGGCTGTATGGCTACACCTTC
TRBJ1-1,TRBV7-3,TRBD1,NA,CASSLARDSQAFF,TGTGCCAGCAGCTTGGCGAGGGACAGTCAAGCTTTCTTT
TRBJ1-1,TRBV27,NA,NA,CASSLYQHHTEAFF,TGTGCCAGCAGCCTTTACCAGCATCACACTGAAGCTTTCTTT
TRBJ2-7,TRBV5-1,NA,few,CASSLVGGQSRYEQYF,TGCGCCAGCAGCTTGGTAGGCGGACAATCGCGCTACGAGCAGTACTTC
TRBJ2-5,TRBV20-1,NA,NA,CSASKVVQETQYF,TGCAGTGCTAGTAAAGTTGTTCAAGAGACCCAGTACTTC
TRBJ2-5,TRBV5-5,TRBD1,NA,CASSLTGELQETQYF,TGTGCCAGCAGCTTGACAGGGGAGTTACAAGAGACCCAGTACTTC
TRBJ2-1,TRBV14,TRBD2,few,CASSQIGGGQYNEQFF,TGTGCCAGCAGCCAAATCGGGGGGGGGCAATACAATGAGCAGTTCTTC
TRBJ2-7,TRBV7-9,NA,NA,CASSSAADYLPYEQYF,TGTGCCAGCAGCTCCGCGGCCGACTATCTTCCCTACGAGCAGTACTTC
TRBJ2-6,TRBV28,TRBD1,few,CASSFRRYYRGDSGANVLTF,TGTGCCAGCAGTTTTAGGCGCTACTACAGGGGGGACTCTGGGGCCAACGTCCTGACTTTC
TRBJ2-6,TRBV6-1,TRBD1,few,CASRSTAPGQGLSGANVLTF,TGTGCCAGCAGGTCCACAGCACCGGGACAGGGTCTCTCTGGGGCCAACGTCCTGACTTTC
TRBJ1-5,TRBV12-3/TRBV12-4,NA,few,CASSPDSAFSQPQHF,TGTGCCAGCAGTCCTGACAGCGCGTTCAGTCAGCCCCAGCATTTT
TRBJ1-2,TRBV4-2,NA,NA,CASSPPNGYGYTF,TGTGCCAGCAGCCCTCCGAACGGCTATGGCTACACCTTC
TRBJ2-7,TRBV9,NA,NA,CAFYEQYF,TGTGCCTTCTACGAGCAGTACTTC
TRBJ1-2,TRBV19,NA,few,CASRPGSRFYGYTF,TGTGCCAGCCGCCCCGGGTCGCGTTTTTATGGCTACACCTTC
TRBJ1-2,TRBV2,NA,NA,CASEGGDYGYTF,TGTGCCAGTGAGGGAGGGGACTATGGCTACACCTTC